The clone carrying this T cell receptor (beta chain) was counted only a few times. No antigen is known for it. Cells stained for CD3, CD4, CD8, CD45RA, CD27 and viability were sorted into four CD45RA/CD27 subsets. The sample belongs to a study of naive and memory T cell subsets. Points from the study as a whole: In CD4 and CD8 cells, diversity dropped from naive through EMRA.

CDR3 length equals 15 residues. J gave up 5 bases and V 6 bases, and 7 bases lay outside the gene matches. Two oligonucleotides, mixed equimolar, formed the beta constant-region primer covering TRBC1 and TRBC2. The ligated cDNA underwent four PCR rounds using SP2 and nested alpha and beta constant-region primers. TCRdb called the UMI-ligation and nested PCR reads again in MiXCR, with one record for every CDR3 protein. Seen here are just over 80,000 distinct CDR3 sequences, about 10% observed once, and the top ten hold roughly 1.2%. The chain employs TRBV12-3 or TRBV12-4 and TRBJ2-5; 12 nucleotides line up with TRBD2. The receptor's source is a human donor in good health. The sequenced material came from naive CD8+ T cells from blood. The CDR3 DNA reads TGTGCCAGCAGACCGACTAGCGGGAGATGGGAGACCCAGTACTTC. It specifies CASRPTSGRWETQYF.